These T cell receptor beta chains were read from a single sample in a study of a mutant IDH1 vaccine in newly diagnosed glioma. Repertoires were generated with immunoSEQ multiplex PCR, while TCRdb's copy carries only in-frame clones and drops some. The data contain around 100,000 clones, 89% of them singletons. Their recognized antigens are unknown. The sample consisted of PBMCs, taken from a glioma patient whose treatment included an IDH1 peptide vaccine. The receptors derive from a woman in her 50s with glioma. CDR3s include the opening cysteine and the closing phenylalanine or tryptophan. A D gene is named only where the DNA matches it firmly. Clone size, where shown, is once, few, many, or a class for clones that have expanded.

D	V	size	J	CDR3	DNA
TRBD1	TRBV9	-	TRBJ2-7	CASSVGGQAYEQYF	TGTGCCAGCAGCGTAGGGGGACAGGCCTACGAGCAGTACTTC
-	TRBV2	-	TRBJ1-5	CASSEGGQYSNQPQHF	TGTGCCAGCAGTGAGGGGGGGCAGTATAGCAATCAGCCCCAGCATTTT
-	TRBV6-5	-	TRBJ2-3	CASSWLSGTSTDTQYF	TGTGCCAGCAGTTGGCTTTCGGGAACTAGCACAGATACGCAGTATTTT
-	TRBV11-2	once	TRBJ2-7	CASSSPADPSPYEQYF	TGTGCCAGCAGCTCCCCGGCGGACCCAAGTCCCTACGAGCAGTACTTC
-	TRBV7-9	-	TRBJ2-7	CASSGGGEQYF	TGTGCCAGCAGTGGGGGAGGCGAGCAGTACTTC
-	TRBV6-5	-	TRBJ1-1	CASSYRGANTEAFF	TGTGCCAGCAGTTACAGGGGGGCGAATACTGAAGCTTTCTTT
-	TRBV27	few	TRBJ2-7	CASSLGRGPWEQYF	TGTGCCAGCAGTTTAGGGAGGGGGCCGTGGGAGCAGTACTTC
-	TRBV5-1	-	TRBJ2-2	CASSLSRPNTGELFF	TGCGCCAGCAGCTTGTCCCGGCCGAACACCGGGGAGCTGTTTTTT
TRBD2	TRBV15	-	TRBJ2-1	CATSRGGTSANNEQFF	TGTGCCACCAGCAGAGGAGGGACTAGCGCAAACAATGAGCAGTTCTTC
TRBD1	TRBV9	-	TRBJ2-2	CASSVDRGLTGELFF	TGTGCCAGCAGCGTCGACAGGGGACTTACCGGGGAGCTGTTTTTT
TRBD2	TRBV5-1	-	TRBJ2-5	CASRQTSGRDFQETQYF	TGCGCCAGCAGGCAGACTAGCGGGAGGGACTTCCAAGAGACCCAGTACTTC
-	TRBV7-8	-	TRBJ2-6	CASSLENLPQAGANVLTF	TGTGCCAGCAGCTTAGAGAACCTTCCTCAGGCTGGGGCCAACGTCCTGACTTTC
-	TRBV11-2	-	TRBJ1-2	CASSLSTDSYGYTF	TGTGCCAGCAGCTTATCGACAGACAGCTATGGCTACACCTTC
TRBD2	TRBV4-2	-	TRBJ2-5	CASSQDLLAALAAQYF	TGTGCCAGCAGCCAAGATCTCCTAGCGGCCCTGGCGGCCCAGTACTTC
-	TRBV20-1	-	TRBJ1-2	CSAGTRGYTF	TGCAGTGCTGGCACACGGGGCTACACCTTC
-	TRBV28	-	TRBJ1-4	CASSFEGQGTNEKLFF	TGTGCCAGCAGTTTTGAGGGGCAGGGTACTAATGAAAAACTGTTTTTT
-	TRBV10-1	once	TRBJ1-3	CASSEYSSGNTIYF	TGCGCCAGCAGTGAGTACAGCTCTGGAAACACCATATATTTT
TRBD2	TRBV10-3	-	TRBJ2-1	CAIRGTSGSTYNEQFF	TGTGCCATCAGGGGGACTAGCGGGTCAACCTACAATGAGCAGTTCTTC
-	TRBV18	-	TRBJ1-1	CASSEQLEAFF	TGTGCCAGCTCAGAGCAACTTGAAGCTTTCTTT
TRBD1	TRBV7-6	-	TRBJ1-5	CASSLGGDSRNQPQHF	TGTGCCAGCAGCTTAGGGGGGGACAGCCGCAATCAGCCCCAGCATTTT
-	TRBV19	-	TRBJ2-2	CASSPRAGKANTGELFF	TGTGCCAGTAGTCCCAGAGCTGGGAAGGCGAACACCGGGGAGCTGTTTTTT
-	TRBV27	-	TRBJ1-2	CASSLSRHSNYGYTF	TGTGCCAGCAGTTTATCTCGCCACAGTAACTATGGCTACACCTTC